Below are 32 T cell receptor beta chains sequenced from a single sample in a study of cytomegalovirus exposure and HLA in healthy donors (dated by TCRdb to 2016 to 2017). Preparation of the library involved the immunoSEQ multiplex PCR assay. The multiplex PCR relied on a mix of 60 forward primers for TCR Vbeta segments and 13 reverse primers for TCR Jbeta segments. The clones in this table, taken by TCRdb from immuneACCESS, are in-frame only. Not every clone is retained; where verified, under half of the shortfall comes from an unresolved V gene, and the cause of the rest is unknown. The sample table shows about 90,000 clones, and over 80% are seen once. Together, the top ten hold approximately 2.3% of the sample. The sequencing input was PBMCs. These TCRs come from a man aged 18 to 35 in good health and CMV-seronegative.

This chain links TRBV28 with TRBJ2-2, with TRBD2 matching 13 bases. The V and J ends lost 4 bases and 1 base, in that order; junction bases with no gene match: 6. The CDR3 sequence is 18 residues long. Germline V gene sequence: CDR1 MDHEN, CDR2 SYDVKM. CDR3 sequence (DNA): TGTGCCAGCAGTTCCGCGGGACTAGCGGGGATGAACACCGGGGAGCTGTTTTTT. This encodes CASSSAGLAGMNTGELFF. Full variable domain (outside the CDR3, taken from reference TRBV28 and TRBJ2-2): DVKVTQSSRYLVKRTGEKVFLECVQDMDHENMFWYRQDPGLGLRLIYFSYDVKMKEKGDIPEGYSVSREKKERFSLILESASTNQTSMYLCASSSAGLAGMNTGELFFGEGSRLTVL.

The rearrangement joins TRBV19 to TRBJ1-2; D call uncertain. V was clipped by 2 bases and J by 6 bases, with 7 bases between them. CDR1 is LNHDA and CDR2 is SQIVND in the germline V gene (reference sequence). The CDR3 covers 12 residues. The CDR3 nucleotides are TGTGCCAGTAGTATATACCGGGATGGCTACACCTTC. Translation: CASSIYRDGYTF.

The V call is TRBV27, the J call TRBJ2-3; TRBD1 agrees at 8 bases. Germline V CDR1 and CDR2: MNHEY, SMNVEV (reference sequence). This CDR3 spans 17 amino acids. V shed 5 bases and J 4 bases; nucleotides not matched to a gene: 14. In DNA, the CDR3 is TGTGCCAGCAGTCGATCGTGGACAGGGTTGGTCGCAGATACGCAGTATTTT. Its translation: CASSRSWTGLVADTQYF.

The V gene is TRBV9, the J gene TRBJ1-1, with D perhaps TRBD1 (5 bases). CDR1 and CDR2 from the germline V gene are SGDLS and YYNGEE. Trimming removed 0 bases from V and 4 bases from J, with 7 bases in between. The CDR3 contains 13 residues. The CDR3 bases are TGTGCCAGCAGCGTAGTTCAGGGCACTGAAGCTTTCTTT. Translating gives CASSVVQGTEAFF.

This chain joins TRBV6-6 and TRBJ2-1; 7 nucleotides match TRBD2. From germline, CDR1 is MNHNY and CDR2 SVGAGI (reference sequence). The CDR3 spans 13 residues. Trimming took 0 bases from V and 16 from J; bases not matched to a gene: 9. CDR3 residues: CASSYSGGGPNFF. In DNA form, the CDR3 reads TGTGCCAGCAGTTACTCGGGGGGGGGACCCAATTTCTTC.

The chain combines TRBV19 with TRBJ2-7; TRBD1 might be the D (6 bases). CDR3 length: 13 residues. In germline, CDR1 is LNHDA, CDR2 SQIVND (reference sequence). The V end lost 0 bases, the J end lost 3 bases, and 6 bases lay between the germline ends. The CDR3: CASSIEDSYEQYF. The CDR3 DNA reads TGTGCCAGTAGTATAGAGGACAGCTACGAGCAGTACTTC.

J is TRBJ1-2 and V is TRBV7-8; TRBD1 is a possible D gene (5 bases). The CDR3 contains 15 residues. The germline CDR1 and CDR2 sequences are SGHVS and FQNEAQ. Deletions cut 3 bases from V and 4 bases from J, with 15 bases between. This CDR3 is CASSFTKRQSYGYTF. CDR3 nucleotides: TGTGCCAGCAGCTTCACGAAAAGACAGTCCTATGGCTACACCTTC.

V usage is TRBV6-1 and J usage is TRBJ1-5, with 7 bases that match TRBD1. Looked up from germline, CDR1 is MNHNS and CDR2 is SASEGT. This CDR3 region has 15 residues. The J segment lost 4 bases and the V segment lost 8 bases, leaving 11 bases of the junction unmatched. CDR3 DNA sequence: TGTGCCAGCCTTGACCGAGGGGGCTGGAATCAGCCCCAGCATTTT. This gives the protein CASLDRGGWNQPQHF.

CDR3 DNA: TGTGCCAGCAGTGATCGCGAGATATTACGCGAGCAGTACTTC. Amino acids: CASSDREILREQYF. V usage is TRBV2 and J usage is TRBJ2-7, with D unresolved. Germline CDR1 and CDR2: SNHLY and FYNNEI. Trimming removed 3 bases from V and 6 bases from J, with 15 bases in between. The length of the CDR3 is 14 residues.

This clone was detected only once. The rearrangement joins TRBV6-6 to TRBJ1-1; 7 bases agree with TRBD1. The V segment lost 2 bases and the J segment 2 bases; nucleotides outside the gene matches: 8. This CDR3 is 16 amino acids long. Germline V gene sequence: CDR1 MNHNY, CDR2 SVGAGI (reference sequence). CDR3 sequence reads: CASSYTIGTVNTEAFF. In nucleotides, the CDR3 is TGTGCCAGCAGTTACACAATAGGGACAGTTAACACTGAAGCTTTCTTT.

This clone has a handful of counts. V gene TRBV5-1 combines with J gene TRBJ2-1, with a tentative D call TRBD2 (6 bases). The CDR3 has 15 amino acids. CDR1 SGHRS and CDR2 YFSETQ come from the germline V gene. Trimming took off 5 bases at V and 1 base at J, with 13 bases between the two ends. CDR3 region: CASSVSGGSYNEQFF. The CDR3 bases are TGCGCCAGCAGTGTTAGCGGCGGATCCTACAATGAGCAGTTCTTC.

The chain combines TRBV2 with TRBJ2-5; 8 bases match TRBD2. Per germline, CDR1 SNHLY and CDR2 FYNNEI. After removal of 6 bases from V and 4 bases from J, the junction contained 16 bases not matched to a gene. This CDR3 contains 17 residues. In DNA form, the CDR3 reads TGTGCCAGCAGGGAACCCGCCGGGAGGGCCAACCGAGAGACCCAGTACTTC. Its protein is CASREPAGRANRETQYF.

This clone was detected once. The chain links TRBV7-8 to TRBJ2-2; 10 bases agree with TRBD1. The CDR3 contains 15 residues. Germline V gene sequence: CDR1 SGHVS, CDR2 FQNEAQ. With 8 bases clipped from V and 7 bases from J, the junction kept 10 bases outside the gene matches. The CDR3 nucleotides are TGTGCCAGCGGCCAAGACAGGGGGCCTGACGGGGAGCTGTTTTTT. Translating it yields CASGQDRGPDGELFF.

The CDR3 nucleotides read TGTGCCAGCAGCCGAGACCAGGATTTGGGTGTTGAGCAGTTCTTC. It translates to CASSRDQDLGVEQFF. This sequence joins TRBV7-2 and TRBJ2-1; no clear D gene. V was cut by 5 bases and J by 9 bases, with 20 bases left in between. The V gene's germline CDR1 is SGHTA and CDR2 FQGNSA. The CDR3 totals 15 residues. The complete variable domain, with remaining parts taken from reference TRBV7-2 and TRBJ2-1, reads GAGVSQSPSNKVTEKGKDVELRCDPISGHTALYWYRQSLGQGLEFLIYFQGNSAPDKSGLPSDRFSAERTGGSVSTLTIQRTQQEDSAVYLCASSRDQDLGVEQFFGPGTRLTVL.

Comment on this clone: The junction departs from the called germline gene at one end, perhaps through a read error. The chain links TRBV28 to TRBJ1-5, with D unresolved. The CDR3 runs 14 residues. Germline V gene lookup returns CDR1 MDHEN and CDR2 SYDVKM. The CDR3 nucleotides are TGTGCCAGCAGTACCGGGATTAGAGATCACCCCCAGCATTTT. Protein sequence: CASSTGIRDHPQHF. Full variable domain (rest looked up from reference TRBV28 and TRBJ1-5): DVKVTQSSRYLVKRTGEKVFLECVQDMDHENMFWYRQDPGLGLRLIYFSYDVKMKEKGDIPEGYSVSREKKERFSLILESASTNQTSMYLCASSTGIRDHPQHFGDGTRLSIL.

The rearrangement uses TRBV29-1 and TRBJ2-3; weak D call: TRBD1 (6 bases). Germline values: CDR1 SQVTM, CDR2 ANQGSEA. Between the trimmed V and J ends, which lost 4 bases and 0 bases, there was a span of 8 bases. This CDR3 contains 13 residues. DNA of the CDR3: TGCAGCGTTGTGCAGGGGAGCACAGATACGCAGTATTTT. Its translation: CSVVQGSTDTQYF.

This clone was seen a few times. This sequence joins TRBV7-9 and TRBJ2-6; 10 bases agree with TRBD1. Germline values: CDR1 SEHNR, CDR2 FQNEAQ (reference sequence). V dropped 5 bases and J dropped 0; count of bases not matched to a gene: 7. This CDR3 is 18 amino acids long. CDR3 amino acids: CASSIHWDRGSGANVLTF. DNA for the CDR3: TGTGCCAGCAGCATTCACTGGGACAGGGGCTCTGGGGCCAACGTCCTGACTTTC.

The chain uses TRBV28 and TRBJ2-1; TRBD1 matches at 8 bases. The ends lost 5 bases at V and 13 bases at J; junction bases unmatched: 4. Germline CDR1 MDHEN, CDR2 SYDVKM. The CDR3 is 11 residues long. The CDR3 sequence is CASSKDRVQFF. The CDR3 nucleotides read TGTGCCAGCAGTAAGGACAGGGTACAGTTCTTC. The whole variable domain, remainder taken from reference TRBV28 and TRBJ2-1, is DVKVTQSSRYLVKRTGEKVFLECVQDMDHENMFWYRQDPGLGLRLIYFSYDVKMKEKGDIPEGYSVSREKKERFSLILESASTNQTSMYLCASSKDRVQFFGPGTRLTVL.

A remark on this clone: A junction end diverges from the germline sequence, so it may reflect a read error. The chain combines TRBV7-9 with TRBJ2-7, with a tentative D call TRBD2 (5 bases). The CDR3 has 15 residues. Germline V CDR1 and CDR2: SEHNR, FQNEAQ (reference sequence). CDR3 nucleotide sequence: TGTTCCAGCAGCTCTCCGGGGTATCGGCTCCACGAGCAGTACTTC. It encodes CSSSSPGYRLHEQYF.

This clone was counted only a few times. V is TRBV7-9 and J is TRBJ2-4, with 8 nucleotides matching TRBD2. Germline V gives CDR1 SEHNR, CDR2 FQNEAQ (reference sequence). Trimming took 3 bases from V and 7 from J; bases not matched to a gene: 11. The length of the CDR3 is 16 residues. The CDR3 is CASSFGGIAGLNIQYF. In nucleotides, the CDR3 is TGTGCCAGCAGCTTTGGTGGTATAGCGGGGTTGAACATTCAGTACTTC. Based on the CDR3 plus reference TRBV7-9 and TRBJ2-4, the full variable domain is DTGVSQNPRHKITKRGQNVTFRCDPISEHNRLYWYRQTLGQGPEFLTYFQNEAQLEKSRLLSDRFSAERPKGSFSTLEIQRTEQGDSAMYLCASSFGGIAGLNIQYFGAGTRLSVL.

The chain is built from TRBV19 and TRBJ2-7; TRBD2 matches at 8 bases. J was trimmed by 5 bases and V by 4 bases; bases with no gene match: 10. CDR3 length equals 15 residues. Germline V gene data show CDR1 as LNHDA and CDR2 as SQIVND (reference sequence). CDR3 amino acids: CASSNGAGATNEQYF. CDR3 nucleotides: TGTGCCAGTAGTAACGGAGCGGGAGCAACAAACGAGCAGTACTTC.

The CDR3: CASSLQGYSNQPQHF. As DNA, the CDR3 is TGTGCCAGCAGTTTACAGGGTTATAGCAATCAGCCCCAGCATTTT. V and J are TRBV28 and TRBJ1-5, with D tentatively TRBD1 (5 bases). Germline CDR1 is MDHEN and CDR2 is SYDVKM. CDR3 length: 15 amino acids. The V end lost 2 bases, the J end lost 0 bases, and 8 bases lay between the germline ends.

The rearrangement joins TRBV6-5 to TRBJ2-2; D remains unclear. Trimming shortened V by 6 bases and J by 2 bases, and 10 bases separated the two germline ends. This CDR3 contains 14 residues. Germline values: CDR1 MNHEY, CDR2 SVGAGI. DNA for the CDR3: TGTGCCAGCAGCCCGCTGGGCAACACCGGGGAGCTGTTTTTT. Its translation is CASSPLGNTGELFF.

J is TRBJ2-3 and V is TRBV5-1; 10 bases match TRBD2. Germline lookup yields CDR1 SGHRS and CDR2 YFSETQ. Trimming took 5 bases from V and 4 from J; bases not matched to a gene: 7. The CDR3 is 15 residues long. CDR3 bases: TGCGCCAGCAGGAGCGGGAGGGCCGGGGCAGATACGCAGTATTTT. It codes for CASRSGRAGADTQYF. Full variable domain (outside the CDR3, taken from reference TRBV5-1 and TRBJ2-3): KAGVTQTPRYLIKTRGQQVTLSCSPISGHRSVSWYQQTPGQGLQFLFEYFSETQRNKGNFPGRFSGRQFSNSRSEMNVSTLELGDSALYLCASRSGRAGADTQYFGPGTRLTVL.

On this clone: A read error may account for a junction end that differs from germline. The gene calls are TRBV5-1 and TRBJ2-3, with no clear D. This CDR3 has 15 residues. Germline V gene data show CDR1 as SGHRS and CDR2 as YFSETQ. CDR3 protein: CASSLVGNSIDTQYF. The DNA of the CDR3 is TGCGCCAGCAGCTTGGTCGGAAATAGCATAGATACGCAGTATTTT. Drawing the rest from reference TRBV5-1 and TRBJ2-3, the complete variable domain is KAGVTQTPRYLIKTRGQQVTLSCSPISGHRSVSWYQQTPGQGLQFLFEYFSETQRNKGNFPGRFSGRQFSNSRSEMNVSTLELGDSALYLCASSLVGNSIDTQYFGPGTRLTVL.

The chain uses TRBV28 and TRBJ2-5, with D perhaps matching TRBD1 (6 bases). The CDR3 is 14 residues long. The germline V gene has CDR1 MDHEN and CDR2 SYDVKM. Trimming left V 3 bases short and J 4 bases short, with 12 bases between. As DNA, the CDR3 is TGTGCCAGCAGTTTGCAGGGGTCACGAGAGACCCAGTACTTC. Translating gives CASSLQGSRETQYF.

V usage is TRBV19 and J usage is TRBJ2-7; 7 bases fit TRBD2. The length of the CDR3 is 14 residues. In germline, CDR1 is LNHDA, CDR2 SQIVND (reference sequence). The ends lost 7 bases at V and 4 bases at J; junction bases unmatched: 10. The CDR3 spells CASNTAGVGYEQYF. CDR3 nucleotides: TGTGCCAGTAACACCGCGGGGGTTGGGTACGAGCAGTACTTC.

The rearrangement joins TRBV11-2 to TRBJ1-1; D may be TRBD1 (5 bases). Germline CDR1 SGHAT, CDR2 FQNNGV. The CDR3 runs to 11 residues. Between the trimmed V and J ends, which lost 5 bases and 12 bases, there was a span of 13 bases. The CDR3 region is CASSPGGATFF. The CDR3 nucleotides read TGTGCCAGCAGCCCGGGGGGTGCGACTTTCTTT.

V is TRBV5-1 and J is TRBJ2-1; D may be TRBD2 (7 bases). Trimming cost V 3 bases and J 9 bases, with 22 bases left between them. The germline CDR1 and CDR2 sequences are SGHRS and YFSETQ. This CDR3 is 16 amino acids long. The CDR3: CASSYDKGGGGGEQFF. DNA for the CDR3: TGCGCCAGCAGCTACGATAAGGGGGGGGGCGGAGGTGAGCAGTTCTTC. Full variable domain (missing parts from reference TRBV5-1 and TRBJ2-1): KAGVTQTPRYLIKTRGQQVTLSCSPISGHRSVSWYQQTPGQGLQFLFEYFSETQRNKGNFPGRFSGRQFSNSRSEMNVSTLELGDSALYLCASSYDKGGGGGEQFFGPGTRLTVL.

V is TRBV6-4 and J is TRBJ1-1; 8 nucleotides line up with TRBD1. The trim removed 2 bases at V and 6 bases at J, leaving 5 bases unmatched. CDR1 and CDR2 (germline): MRHNA, SNTAGT. This CDR3 is built from 14 residues. The DNA for the CDR3 is TGTGCCAGCAGTGACCAGACAGGGGATCCTGAAGCTTTCTTT. Its translation is CASSDQTGDPEAFF.

This sequence joins TRBV6-5 and TRBJ2-1, with D unresolved. The V gene's germline CDR1 is MNHEY and CDR2 SVGAGI. The CDR3 is made up of 11 amino acids. V was shortened by 6 bases and J by 9 bases, with 9 bases between the two germline ends. CDR3 DNA sequence: TGTGCCAGCAGGTATGGCTTTGAGCAGTTCTTC. Translated, it gives CASRYGFEQFF.

This chain connects TRBV18 to TRBJ2-1; D unclear. Germline CDR1 reads KGHSH; CDR2 reads LQKENI. V was trimmed by 2 bases and J by 1 base, leaving 9 bases between them. This CDR3 has 15 residues. CDR3 sequence reads: CASSPTRPSYNEQFF. In DNA form, the CDR3 reads TGTGCCAGCTCACCAACGCGGCCGTCCTACAATGAGCAGTTCTTC.